A selection of T cell receptor beta chains follows, all from one sample in a study of T cells in Graves' hyperthyroidism and ophthalmopathy. TCRdb processed the multiplex PCR reads anew with MiXCR; each CDR3 protein has one entry. The sample lists hundreds of thousands of distinct CDR3 sequences; 15% to 18% were seen once. The material sequenced was blood. Receptors originate from a woman aged 18-30 years with Graves' hyperthyroidism. Each CDR3 is given with its conserved first and last residue. A D gene is named only where the DNA matches it firmly. Expanded clones get a size class; other rows say once, few or many, or leave the size out.

j_call: TRBJ1-5; d_call: NA; clone_size: NA; v_call: TRBV2; cdr3_aa: CASSGAGGGGNQPQHF; cdr3_nt: TGTGCCAGCAGTGGGGCCGGGGGGGGGGGCAATCAGCCCCAGCATTTT
j_call: TRBJ1-5; d_call: NA; clone_size: few; v_call: TRBV12-3/TRBV12-4; cdr3_aa: CASSSELLAGNQPQHF; cdr3_nt: TGTGCCAGCAGTTCGGAACTCTTGGCGGGCAATCAGCCCCAGCATTTT
j_call: TRBJ2-1; d_call: TRBD1; clone_size: NA; v_call: TRBV15; cdr3_aa: CATSRGGTEYNEQFF; cdr3_nt: TGTGCCACCAGCAGAGGAGGGACAGAATACAATGAGCAGTTCTTC
j_call: TRBJ2-1; d_call: TRBD2; clone_size: few; v_call: TRBV7-2; cdr3_aa: CASSPGPSLASSYNEQFF; cdr3_nt: TGTGCCAGCAGCCCTGGTCCCTCACTAGCGAGTTCCTACAATGAGCAGTTCTTC
j_call: TRBJ1-4; d_call: NA; clone_size: NA; v_call: TRBV11-2; cdr3_aa: CASSLVVTATNEKLFF; cdr3_nt: TGTGCCAGCAGCTTAGTCGTGACAGCAACTAATGAAAAACTGTTTTTT
j_call: TRBJ1-1; d_call: NA; clone_size: many; v_call: TRBV7-9; cdr3_aa: CASSPKLGSSNTEAFF; cdr3_nt: TGTGCCAGCAGCCCGAAGCTTGGGTCGTCGAACACTGAAGCTTTCTTT
j_call: TRBJ1-5; d_call: TRBD1; clone_size: many; v_call: TRBV6-1; cdr3_aa: CASSGPTGGAFSNQPQHF; cdr3_nt: TGTGCCAGCAGTGGACCCACAGGGGGAGCGTTTAGCAATCAGCCCCAGCATTTT
j_call: TRBJ1-1; d_call: NA; clone_size: many; v_call: TRBV5-1; cdr3_aa: CASSLGHSNTEAFF; cdr3_nt: TGCGCCAGCAGCCTGGGACACTCAAACACTGAAGCTTTCTTT
j_call: TRBJ2-1; d_call: NA; clone_size: NA; v_call: TRBV6-2/TRBV6-3; cdr3_aa: CASSSSVGGQFF; cdr3_nt: TGTGCCAGCAGTTCCTCGGTGGGGGGGCAGTTCTTC
j_call: TRBJ2-5; d_call: TRBD1; clone_size: many; v_call: TRBV5-5; cdr3_aa: CASSSRGTGTQETQYF; cdr3_nt: TGTGCCAGCAGCTCCCGGGGGACAGGGACCCAAGAGACCCAGTACTTC
j_call: TRBJ2-1; d_call: TRBD2; clone_size: many; v_call: TRBV4-1; cdr3_aa: CASSPPPGTSGRWNNEQFF; cdr3_nt: TGCGCCAGCAGCCCTCCCCCTGGGACTAGCGGGAGGTGGAACAATGAGCAGTTCTTC